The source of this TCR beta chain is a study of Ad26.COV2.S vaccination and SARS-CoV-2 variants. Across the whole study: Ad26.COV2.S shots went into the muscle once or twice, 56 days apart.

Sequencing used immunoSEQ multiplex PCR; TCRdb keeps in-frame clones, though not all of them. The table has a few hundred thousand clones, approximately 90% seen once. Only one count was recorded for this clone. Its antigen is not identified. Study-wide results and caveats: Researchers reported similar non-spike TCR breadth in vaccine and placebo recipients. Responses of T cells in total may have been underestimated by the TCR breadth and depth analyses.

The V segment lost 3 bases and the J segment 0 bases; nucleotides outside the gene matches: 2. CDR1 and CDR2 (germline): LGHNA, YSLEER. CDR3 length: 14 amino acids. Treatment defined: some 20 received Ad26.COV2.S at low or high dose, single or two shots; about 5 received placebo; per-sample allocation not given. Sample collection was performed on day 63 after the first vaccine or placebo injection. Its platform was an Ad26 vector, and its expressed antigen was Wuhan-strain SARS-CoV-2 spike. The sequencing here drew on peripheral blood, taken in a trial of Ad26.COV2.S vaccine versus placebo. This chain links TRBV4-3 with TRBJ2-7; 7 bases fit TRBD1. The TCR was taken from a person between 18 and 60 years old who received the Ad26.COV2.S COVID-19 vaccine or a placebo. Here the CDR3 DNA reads TGCGCCAGCAGCCATGGGGACAGCTCCTACGAGCAGTACTTC. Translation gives CASSHGDSSYEQYF.